This TCR beta chain was retrieved from a study of shared clonotypes between healthy human individuals (dated by TCRdb to about 2020). Looking at the study overall: The cohort comprised two women and a few men aged 18 to 49 years. For each donor, CD4 naive and CD4 memory were each run on three plates, CD8 naive on two plates, and CD8 memory on one plate. The study deeply sequenced blood TCR repertoires of about 5 healthy adults to estimate repertoire size and the extent of clonotype sharing between individuals. Different laboratories and diverse techniques were used to prepare libraries and sequence TCR repertoires, to increase sequencing depth and limit assay-specific biases. Between about 0.9 and 10 billion PBMCs per donor were obtained by leukapheresis. Results the study describes overall, beyond this receptor: Naive subsets generally had larger estimated clonotype richness than memory subsets. When several donors were compared, the shared fraction of clonotypes was 5% to 6.5% for naive CD4, 3.5% to 4% for naive CD8, about 2.5% for memory CD4, and 0.4% for memory CD8. Pairwise subsampling indicated that sequencing depth was expected to affect the degree of clonotype sharing among donors. Higher generation probabilities were observed for clonotypes shared by all four sorted-subset donors than for non-shared clonotypes. Sampling was restricted to blood, and TCR repertoires in tissue are likely to differ from TCR repertoires in blood. Incomplete sequencing was indicated by rarefaction of sorted-subset datasets, despite the large sequencing depth. The genetic and exposure-history diversity represented was limited by the small number of donors.

Comment on this clone: Its target antigen remains unknown. Base qualities are not at hand, and no much larger clone is one base apart.

CD8 naive samples were CD45RO-negative cells positively selected for CCR7, giving a CD45RA+CCR7+ population that excluded TemRA cells. Donors were healthy HIV-negative adults with no recently reported acute infections or vaccinations. All donors were Caucasian adults living in Nashville, Tennessee, USA. Blood was collected by leukapheresis, and PBMCs were isolated by Ficoll-Histopaque density gradient centrifugation and then cryopreserved in liquid nitrogen vapor phase. Analytical flow cytometry was used to check the purity and quantity of every magnetically sorted T cell population. Genomic DNA was isolated from each sorted fraction and quantified by UV absorbance on a Nanodrop 2000c. Using the deep immunoSEQ assay, TCR CDR3 regions were amplified from genomic DNA by multiplex PCR. Extracted genomic DNA from each cell subset was spread evenly across all wells of several immunoSEQ 96-well plates, with each plate serving as a replicate. Each replicate PCR for sorted subsets received 150 to 250 ng genomic DNA, equal to tens of thousands of T cell genomes. Purified libraries were measured with a Qubit 3.0 fluorometer, size-checked on a Bioanalyzer 2100, and measured again with the KAPA Library Quantification kit. Every immunoSEQ 96-well plate was sequenced on a dedicated single-read 150-cycle Illumina NextSeq 550 flow cell. The published analysis was carried out like this. Because only junctional sequences without quality scores were contained in the immunoSEQ output, filtering matching that applied to full-length reads could not be performed. To assign V/J genes and CDR3, sequences were annotated using PyIR, a Python wrapper for IgBLAST v1.9, with IMGT germline references. Reads with weak V/J assignments (E-value above 1e-6), missing CDR3, stop codons, out-of-frame junctions, or ambiguous translated residues were removed. A V3J clonotype was defined by an identical inferred V gene, J gene, and CDR3 amino acid sequence. Percentage overlap between repertoires was computed as shared unique clonotypes divided by the size of the smaller repertoire. Richness of each repertoire was evaluated using RTK rarefaction, the Chao1 estimator, and Recon v2.1 estimates of unobserved clonotypes. Generation probabilities were computed with OLGA for all TCRbeta clonotypes obtained by the gDNA method from a few donors. TCRdb stores this immuneACCESS table with in-frame sequences only. Part of the clones is absent; in the studies checked, under half of the shortfall reflects unresolved V genes, and no reason is known for the rest. That table supplies the V and J calls and clone size; D and trimming were determined from the DNA. The sample data list about 2.2 million clones, and 93% of these were observed just once. The ten largest clones represent 1.5% to 2% of the sample.

Counted from cysteine to phenylalanine, this CDR3 has 11 amino acids. Just CDR3 DNA is preserved here, 33 bases in frame from base 1. The V end loses 0 bases and the J end loses 10 bases, and a stretch of 7 bases separates them. Based on the germline V gene, the CDR1 and CDR2 sequences are SGHDT and YYEEEE. Sequenced material: naive CD8+ T cells from PBMCs. Read against the paper, the sample's cell subset or site label means: CD45RA+CCR7+. In this chain, TRBV5-6 is recombined with TRBJ1-2; confidence is insufficient to name the D gene. The TCR originated in a man between 18 and 35 years old in good health. Some clones in this sample may be carry-over from other donors' samples. The nucleotide sequence is TGTGCCAGCAGCTTGGGGCTCCTCTACACCTTC. Its protein reads: CASSLGLLYTF.